This note documents a single T cell receptor (beta chain) sequence. This CDR3 is built from 15 residues. Germline V CDR1 and CDR2: SGDLS, YYNGEE. Trimming took 4 bases from V and 0 from J, leaving 13 bases between them. The method was immunoSEQ multiplex PCR; TCRdb's version includes in-frame clones alone and lacks a portion of them. This sample has around 61,000 clones, with 80% to 90% found just once. This entry is derived from a study of T cell changes during pregnancy in multiple sclerosis. Sequencing was performed on peripheral blood, taken in the first trimester of pregnancy. This sequence originates from a female donor in good health, enrolled as a control in a pregnancy study. The V and J genes are TRBV9 and TRBJ1-2, with D maybe TRBD1 (6 bases). The CDR3 region has the DNA TGTGCCAGCAGCACCCGGGACATTTCTAACTATGGCTACACCTTC. It yields the protein CASSTRDISNYGYTF.